This paragraph covers one T cell receptor beta chain sequence. Germline CDR1 reads MNHNY; CDR2 reads SVGAGI (reference sequence). V trimming: 2 bases; J trimming: 0 bases; junction bases outside the gene matches: 2. This CDR3 is built from 16 residues. This sample is part of a study of technical replicates of blood from four donors. Sequencing was performed with immunoSEQ multiplex PCR; in TCRdb, only in-frame clones are kept and a portion is missing. The sample carries about 13,000 clones, approximately 95% recorded once. The genes are TRBV6-6 and TRBJ2-1; 9 bases are a match to TRBD1. The clonotype was recovered from a human donor in good health. Source material: PBMCs. CDR3 sequence: CASSYGGQGSYNEQFF. Written as DNA, the CDR3 is TGTGCCAGCAGTTACGGGGGACAGGGCTCCTACAATGAGCAGTTCTTC.